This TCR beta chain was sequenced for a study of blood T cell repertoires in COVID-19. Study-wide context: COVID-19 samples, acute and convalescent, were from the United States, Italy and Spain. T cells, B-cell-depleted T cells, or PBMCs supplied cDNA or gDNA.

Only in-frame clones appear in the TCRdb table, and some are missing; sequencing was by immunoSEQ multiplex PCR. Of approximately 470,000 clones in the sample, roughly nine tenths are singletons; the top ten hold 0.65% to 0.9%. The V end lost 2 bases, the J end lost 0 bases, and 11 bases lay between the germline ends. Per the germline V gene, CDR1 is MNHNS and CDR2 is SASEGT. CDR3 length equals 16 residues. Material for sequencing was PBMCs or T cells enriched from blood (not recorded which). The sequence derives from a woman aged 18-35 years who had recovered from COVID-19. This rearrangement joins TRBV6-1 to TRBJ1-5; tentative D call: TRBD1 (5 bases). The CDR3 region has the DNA TGTGCCAGCAGTGAACAGGGCAGATATAGCAATCAGCCCCAGCATTTT. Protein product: CASSEQGRYSNQPQHF.